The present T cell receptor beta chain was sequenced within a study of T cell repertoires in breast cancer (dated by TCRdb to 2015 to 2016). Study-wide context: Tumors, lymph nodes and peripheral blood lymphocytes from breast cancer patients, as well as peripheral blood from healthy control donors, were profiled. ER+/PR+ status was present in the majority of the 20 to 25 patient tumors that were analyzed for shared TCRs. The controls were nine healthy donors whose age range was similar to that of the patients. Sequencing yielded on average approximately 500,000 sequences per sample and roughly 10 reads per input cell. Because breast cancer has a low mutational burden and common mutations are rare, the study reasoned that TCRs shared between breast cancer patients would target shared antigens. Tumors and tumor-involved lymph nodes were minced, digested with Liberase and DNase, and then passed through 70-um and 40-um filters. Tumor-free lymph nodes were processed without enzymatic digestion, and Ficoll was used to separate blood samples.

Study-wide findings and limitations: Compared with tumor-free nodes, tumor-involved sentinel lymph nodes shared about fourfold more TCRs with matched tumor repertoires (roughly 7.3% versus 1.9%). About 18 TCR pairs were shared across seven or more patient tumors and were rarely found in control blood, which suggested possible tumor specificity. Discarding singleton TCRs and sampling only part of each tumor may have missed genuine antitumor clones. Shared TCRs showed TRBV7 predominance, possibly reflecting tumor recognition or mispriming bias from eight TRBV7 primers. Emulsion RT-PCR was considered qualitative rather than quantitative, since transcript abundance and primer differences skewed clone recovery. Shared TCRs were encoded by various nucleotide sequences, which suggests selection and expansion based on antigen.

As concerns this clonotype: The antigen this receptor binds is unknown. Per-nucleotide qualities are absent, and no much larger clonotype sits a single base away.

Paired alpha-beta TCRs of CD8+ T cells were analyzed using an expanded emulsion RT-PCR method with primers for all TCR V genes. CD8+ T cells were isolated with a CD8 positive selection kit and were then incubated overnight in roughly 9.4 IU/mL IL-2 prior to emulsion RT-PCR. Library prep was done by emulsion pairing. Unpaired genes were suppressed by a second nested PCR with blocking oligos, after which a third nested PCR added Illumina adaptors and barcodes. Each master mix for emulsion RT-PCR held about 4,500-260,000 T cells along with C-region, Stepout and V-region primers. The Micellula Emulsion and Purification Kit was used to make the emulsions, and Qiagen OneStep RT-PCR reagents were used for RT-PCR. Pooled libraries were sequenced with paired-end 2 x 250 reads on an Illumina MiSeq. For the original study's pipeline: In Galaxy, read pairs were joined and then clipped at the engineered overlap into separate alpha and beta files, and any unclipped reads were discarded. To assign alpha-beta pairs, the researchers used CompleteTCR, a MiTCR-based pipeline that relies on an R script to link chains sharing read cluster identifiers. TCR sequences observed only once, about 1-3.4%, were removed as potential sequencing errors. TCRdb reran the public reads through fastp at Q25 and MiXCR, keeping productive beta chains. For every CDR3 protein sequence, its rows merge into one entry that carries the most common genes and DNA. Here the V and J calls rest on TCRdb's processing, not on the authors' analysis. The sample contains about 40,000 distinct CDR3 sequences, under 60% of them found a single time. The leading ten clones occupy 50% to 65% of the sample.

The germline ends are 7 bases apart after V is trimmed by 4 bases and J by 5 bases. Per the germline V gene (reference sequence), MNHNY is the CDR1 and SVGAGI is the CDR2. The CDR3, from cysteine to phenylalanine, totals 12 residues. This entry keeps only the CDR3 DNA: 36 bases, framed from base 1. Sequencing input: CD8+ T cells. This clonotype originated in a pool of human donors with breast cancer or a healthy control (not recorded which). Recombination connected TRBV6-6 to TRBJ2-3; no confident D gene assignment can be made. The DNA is TGTGCCAGCAGTTCCTCGGGAGATACGCAGTATTTT. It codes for CASSSSGDTQYF.